This passage covers 3 T cell receptor beta chains from one sample sequenced in a study of blood T cell repertoires in COVID-19. Method: immunoSEQ multiplex PCR; TCRdb's copy keeps in-frame clones and lacks some. The sample has under 300,000 clones, roughly 88% seen once. The sample comprised PBMCs or T cells enriched from blood (not recorded which). These receptors came from a middle-aged woman with acute COVID-19.

V and J are TRBV29-1 and TRBJ1-6, with 8 nucleotides matching TRBD1. Germline trimming cut 6 bases from V and 9 bases from J; bases unmatched to any gene: 7. The CDR3 length is 13 residues. Per the germline V gene, CDR1 is SQVTM and CDR2 is ANQGSEA. Here the CDR3 reads CSVRTGQGSPLHF. CDR3 bases: TGCAGCGTCAGGACAGGGCAGGGTTCACCCCTCCACTTT.

V gene TRBV5-1 combines with J gene TRBJ1-1; 7 nucleotides line up with TRBD1. Germline CDR1 reads SGHRS; CDR2 reads YFSETQ. Trimming removed 1 base from V and 0 bases from J; junction bases left unmatched: 9. This CDR3 is built from 17 residues. DNA for the CDR3: TGCGCCAGCAGCTTGACCCCTCGGACAGGCCTGAACACTGAAGCTTTCTTT. This sequence encodes CASSLTPRTGLNTEAFF. Based on the CDR3 plus reference TRBV5-1 and TRBJ1-1, the full variable domain is KAGVTQTPRYLIKTRGQQVTLSCSPISGHRSVSWYQQTPGQGLQFLFEYFSETQRNKGNFPGRFSGRQFSNSRSEMNVSTLELGDSALYLCASSLTPRTGLNTEAFFGQGTRLTVV.

The genes are TRBV20-1 and TRBJ1-2; a possible D gene is TRBD1 (5 bases). Trimming took off 8 bases at V and 8 bases at J, with 15 bases between the two ends. The CDR3 loop spans 11 amino acids. The germline gives CDR1 DFQATT, CDR2 SNEGSKA (reference sequence). CDR3 amino acids: CSTRAQGGYTF. The CDR3 DNA reads as TGCAGTACCCGGGCCCAGGGCGGCTACACCTTC.